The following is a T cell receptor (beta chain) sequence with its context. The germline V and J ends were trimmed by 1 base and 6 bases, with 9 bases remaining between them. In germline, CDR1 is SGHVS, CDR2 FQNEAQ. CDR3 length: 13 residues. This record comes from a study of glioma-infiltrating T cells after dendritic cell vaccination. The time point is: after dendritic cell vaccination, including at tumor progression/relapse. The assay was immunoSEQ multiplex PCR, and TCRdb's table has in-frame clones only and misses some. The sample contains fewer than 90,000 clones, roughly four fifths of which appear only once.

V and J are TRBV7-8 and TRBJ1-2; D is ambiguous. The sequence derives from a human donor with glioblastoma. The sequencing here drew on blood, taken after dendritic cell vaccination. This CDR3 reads CASSLGDSDGYTF. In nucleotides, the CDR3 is TGTGCCAGCAGCTTAGGCGATTCCGATGGCTACACCTTC. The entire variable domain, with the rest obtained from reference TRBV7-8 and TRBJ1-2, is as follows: GAGVSQSPRYKVAKRGQDVALRCDPISGHVSLFWYQQALGQGPEFLTYFQNEAQLDKSGLPSDRFFAERPEGSVSTLKIQRTQQEDSAVYLCASSLGDSDGYTFGSGTRLTVV.